Listed here is a single T cell receptor (beta chain). This sample stems from a study of OX40 agonist ivuxolimab in advanced cancers. Generated by immunoSEQ multiplex PCR, the TCRdb table keeps only in-frame clones and is missing some. Of roughly 60,000 clones listed, 87% were seen once; the top ten hold about 0.62%. CDR3 size: 15 residues. Germline-derived CDR1 and CDR2 are MDHEN and SYDVKM. V was shortened by 6 bases and J by 2 bases, with 14 bases between the two germline ends. The receptor comes from an adult with an advanced solid tumor such as melanoma, head and neck, liver or kidney cancer. The specimen comprised CD4+ or CD8+ T cells sorted from blood, sampled in a trial of the OX40 agonist ivuxolimab. The chain couples TRBV28 to TRBJ1-5; possible D gene TRBD1, 5 bases. CDR3 amino acids: CASSPGGVGNQPQHF. CDR3 nucleotides: TGTGCCAGCAGCCCCGGAGGGGTGGGCAATCAGCCCCAGCATTTT. The full variable domain, completed using reference TRBV28 and TRBJ1-5, is DVKVTQSSRYLVKRTGEKVFLECVQDMDHENMFWYRQDPGLGLRLIYFSYDVKMKEKGDIPEGYSVSREKKERFSLILESASTNQTSMYLCASSPGGVGNQPQHFGDGTRLSIL.